A single sample gave rise to the 10 T cell receptor beta chains below, sequenced in a study of cytomegalovirus exposure and HLA in healthy donors. PCR used 60 Vbeta primers and 13 Jbeta primers. Sequencing used immunoSEQ multiplex PCR; TCRdb keeps in-frame clones, though not all of them. The sample shows 150,000 to 200,000 clones, more than 85% of them seen only once. Sequencing was performed on PBMCs. All receptors derive from a girl in the first two years of life in good health and CMV-seronegative.

The CDR3 DNA is TGTGCCAGCAGTGGACAGGGTAATGAGCAGTTCTTC. Amino acid sequence: CASSGQGNEQFF. The chain couples TRBV25-1 to TRBJ2-1, with 7 bases identical to TRBD1. V trimming: 4 bases; J trimming: 7 bases; junction bases outside the gene matches: 1. CDR3 length equals 12 residues. Germline assignment: CDR1 MGHDK and CDR2 SYGVNS.

This clone was seen just once. CDR3 amino acids: CAWGRGVGKLFF. Here the CDR3 DNA reads TGTGCCTGGGGCAGGGGAGTCGGAAAACTGTTTTTT. The V gene is TRBV30, the J gene TRBJ1-4; D perhaps matches TRBD1 (6 bases). This CDR3 spans 12 amino acids. Per the germline V gene, CDR1 is GTSNPN and CDR2 is SVGIG (reference sequence). Trimming left V 5 bases short and J 10 bases short, with 14 bases between.

This rearrangement joins TRBV5-6 to TRBJ1-1; 8 bases agree with TRBD1. The J segment lost 5 bases and the V segment lost 1 base, leaving 4 bases of the junction unmatched. The CDR3 extends over 14 amino acids. Germline CDR1 reads SGHDT; CDR2 reads YYEEEE. Here the CDR3 DNA reads TGTGCCAGCAGCTTGACAGGGGGTAGGACTGAAGCTTTCTTT. This translates into CASSLTGGRTEAFF.

The chain couples TRBV7-8 to TRBJ2-5; D may be TRBD2 (6 bases). The J call is doubtful: the DNA matches TRBJ2-7 better. The CDR3 sequence is 15 residues long. CDR1 and CDR2 from the germline V gene are SGHVS and FQNEAQ. CDR3 in DNA: TGTGCCAGCAGCCCCCTAGCGATTAGCTCCTACGAGCAGTACTTC. It specifies CASSPLAISSYEQYF.

The genes are TRBV27 and TRBJ2-7; possibly TRBD2 for D (5 bases). Deletions cut 5 bases from V and 0 bases from J, with 8 bases between. Per the germline V gene, CDR1 is MNHEY and CDR2 is SMNVEV (reference sequence). The CDR3 extends over 13 amino acids. In DNA form, the CDR3 reads TGTGCCAGCAGTCCCGGGGTCTCCTACGAGCAGTACTTC. As protein: CASSPGVSYEQYF.

The V call is TRBV2, the J call TRBJ2-1, with 11 bases lining up with TRBD2. V lost 5 bases and J lost 9; bases outside the gene matches: 9. CDR3 length equals 15 residues. The germline CDR1 and CDR2 sequences are SNHLY and FYNNEI. Written as DNA, the CDR3 is TGTGCCAGCAGTCTGACTAGCGGGACTTTGGGTGAGCAGTTCTTC. Amino acid sequence: CASSLTSGTLGEQFF.

The DNA for the CDR3 is TGTGCCAGCTCACCCCCTCAGGGCCCAGGGGGCTACACCTTC. It encodes CASSPPQGPGGYTF. J is TRBJ1-2 and V is TRBV18, with D perhaps TRBD1 (5 bases). V dropped 3 bases and J dropped 8 bases, with 16 bases sitting between them. The CDR3 covers 14 residues. The germline V gene has CDR1 KGHSH and CDR2 LQKENI. Full variable domain (outside the CDR3, taken from reference TRBV18 and TRBJ1-2): NAGVMQNPRHLVRRRGQEARLRCSPMKGHSHVYWYRQLPEEGLKFMVYLQKENIIDESGMPKERFSAEFPKEGPSILRIQQVVRGDSAAYFCASSPPQGPGGYTFGSGTRLTVV.

J is TRBJ2-6 and V is TRBV27; unclear D gene. The CDR3 extends over 15 amino acids. CDR1 MNHEY and CDR2 SMNVEV come from the germline V gene (reference sequence). V was trimmed by 1 base and J by 0 bases, leaving 4 bases between them. In DNA, the CDR3 is TGTGCCAGCAGTTTATTAGTCTCTGGGGCCAACGTCCTGACTTTC. Its protein is CASSLLVSGANVLTF.

The chain uses TRBV4-2 and TRBJ2-7; D might be TRBD2 (5 bases). Germline values: CDR1 LGHNA, CDR2 YNFKEQ. CDR3 length equals 14 residues. Trimming took 2 bases from V and 4 from J, leaving 12 bases between them. The CDR3 DNA sequence: TGTGCCAGCAGCCAATCTTCTAGCCAATACGAGCAGTACTTC. Its translation: CASSQSSSQYEQYF.

The chain combines TRBV5-1 with TRBJ1-3; 7 bases fit TRBD1. This CDR3 comprises 14 residues. V trimming: 5 bases; J trimming: 5 bases; junction bases outside the gene matches: 7. In germline, CDR1 is SGHRS, CDR2 YFSETQ. The CDR3 DNA follows: TGCGCCAGCAGTCCAGACAGGGACAGAAACACCATATATTTT. Translation gives CASSPDRDRNTIYF.